The clone carrying this T cell receptor (beta chain) was detected a few times. The antigen is unknown. This entry comes from a study of T cell responses to AZD1222 COVID-19 vaccine. Study-wide results and caveats: Donors in the cohort were predominantly white British and more often female, and clonal diversity was possibly underestimated. The study reported that nearly half of spike-specific TCRs target unmutated variant regions.

CDR1 KGHSY and CDR2 FQNENV come from the germline V gene. The length of the CDR3 is 14 residues. V was trimmed by 4 bases and J by 1 base, leaving 8 bases between them. Using immunoSEQ multiplex PCR, the repertoire was profiled, and TCRdb retains in-frame clones only, with some absent. The sample holds about 100,000 clones; roughly 86% are singletons and the top ten take around 3.3%. The clonotype originates from an adult who received the MenACWY meningococcal vaccine as a control. The input for sequencing was peripheral blood, taken 28 days after the second dose of the MenACWY control vaccine. The rearrangement links TRBV16 to TRBJ1-5; D perhaps matches TRBD1 (6 bases). The CDR3 DNA is TGTGCCAGCAGCCGGACAGACAGCAATCAGCCCCAGCATTTT. Translating it yields CASSRTDSNQPQHF.